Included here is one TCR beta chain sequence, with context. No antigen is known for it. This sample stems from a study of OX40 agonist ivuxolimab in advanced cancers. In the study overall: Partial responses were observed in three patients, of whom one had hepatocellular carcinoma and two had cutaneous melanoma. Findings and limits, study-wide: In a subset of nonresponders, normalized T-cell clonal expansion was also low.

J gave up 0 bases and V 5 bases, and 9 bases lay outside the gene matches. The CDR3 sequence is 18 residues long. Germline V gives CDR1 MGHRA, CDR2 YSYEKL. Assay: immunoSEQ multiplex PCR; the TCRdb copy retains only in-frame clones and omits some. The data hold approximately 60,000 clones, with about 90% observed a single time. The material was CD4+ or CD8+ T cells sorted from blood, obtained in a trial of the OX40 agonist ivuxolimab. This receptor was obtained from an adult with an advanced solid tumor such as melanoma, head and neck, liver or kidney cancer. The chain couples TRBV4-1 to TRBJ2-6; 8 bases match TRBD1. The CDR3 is CASSFRQGMISGANVLTF. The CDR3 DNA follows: TGCGCCAGCAGCTTTCGACAGGGGATGATCTCTGGGGCCAACGTCCTGACTTTC.